The source of this TCR beta chain is a study of blood T cells in healthy people across ages (dated by TCRdb to the mid-2010s). Regarding the complete study: Template switching captured roughly one uniquely barcoded TCR beta cDNA molecule per two T cells in model experiments. To track age-related changes in TCR beta repertoire diversity, the study relied on deep sequencing normalized with unique cDNA molecular identifiers. The donors were divided into four age groups: young (average 16 years), middle-aged (about 39), aged (62) and long-lived (about 84). To avoid experimental bias, donors of different ages were distributed randomly across sequencing lanes. The study analyzed two additional independent replicas of 1 million unique cDNA reads from the same blood draw for two donors, one aged 18 to 30 and one aged 80 or older.

What the research found in general, with its limitations: Because donor CMV infection status was unknown, age-related changes in expanded clonotypes were potentially confounded. Estimates of total diversity based on one million sequenced T cells were considered lower bounds and underestimates. Compared with the aged group, more naive CD4+ T cells, fewer expanded clones and increased TCR diversity were shown by the long-lived group, suggesting age selection. There was a strong correlation between observed TCR beta diversity and the percentage of naive T cells measured by flow cytometry. Because profiling used bulk unsorted PBMCs, naive and antigen-experienced compartments could not be compared conclusively. As age increased, observed TCR beta diversity per million T cells dropped in a roughly linear way, and a significant reduction was already evident by age about 36.

The roughly 38 donors, aged about 6 to 95 years, were systemically healthy Caucasian individuals from Russia. Each donor gave 8.5 to 10 milliliters of peripheral blood, collected into EDTA-treated Vacutainer tubes. Ficoll-Paque density-gradient centrifugation was used to isolate PBMCs, with at least 7 million per sample. Trizol reagent was used to extract total RNA from PBMCs, with at least 5.5 micrograms per sample. For every donor, an aliquot of PBMCs went through flow cytometry to measure the percentages of naive CD45RAhigh/CD27high T cells. In regard to this clonotype: Which antigen it targets is not known. Base qualities were left out, and no much larger clone turns up one base away.

From its cysteine to its phenylalanine, the CDR3 spans 16 amino acids. Left in the record is the CDR3 DNA by itself, 48 bases read in frame from the first base. V is cut back by 2 bases and J by 8 bases, with 11 bases in the junction unmatched. As encoded in the germline V gene (reference sequence), CDR1 is SGHKS while CDR2 is YYEKEE. Receptor amplification or capture employed 5' RACE. Sequencer: Illumina HiSeq 2500. A second PCR of about 7 to 12 cycles was performed with a sample-barcoded 5' primer and a J-beta primer mix. A unique molecular identifier was introduced onto each TCR beta cDNA molecule by a template-switch 5' adaptor carrying 12 random nucleotides. Each sample yielded at least 3 million CDR3-containing paired-end reads. All of the RNA was converted into first-strand cDNA using the Mint cDNA synthesis kit, with a TRBC-specific oligonucleotide serving as the primer. After uracil-DNA glycosylase treatment, a first 18-cycle PCR used universal primers M1SS and BC2_uni_R on all cDNA. The authors' analysis ran thus. For normalization, 1 million high-quality reads were randomly selected from each sample, with every read carrying a distinct molecular identifier. Instead of being binned into consensus sequences, reads that shared molecular identifiers were thrown out. MiTCR, with a Q25 quality threshold and the strictest error-elimination algorithm, was used for CDR3 identification, clonotype clustering and error correction. Lower-bound total TCR beta diversity was estimated with a nonparametric unseen species model using Euler transformation. TCRdb reworked the public reads: Q25 trimming with fastp, MiXCR clone assembly, productive beta chains retained. Rows matching on CDR3 protein sequence are summarized as one entry with the most common DNA and genes. The V and J calls reflect TCRdb's pipeline rather than the authors' work. This sample gives about 1,600,000 distinct CDR3 sequences in total; approximately 40% of them show up just once. The ten largest make up 7.9% of the sample.

Sequencing was performed on blood. The rearranged chain carries TRBV5-5 and TRBJ2-1, and 9 bases in between align with TRBD1. This TCR was recovered from a woman younger than 35 in good health. The DNA sequence follows: TGTGCCAGCAGCTTTGGGGAATGGGACAGGGTTCATGAGCAGTTCTTC. It is translated as CASSFGEWDRVHEQFF.